A selection of T cell receptor beta chains follows, all from one sample in a study of cytomegalovirus exposure and HLA in healthy donors. Sequencing was performed with immunoSEQ multiplex PCR; in TCRdb, only in-frame clones are kept and a portion is missing. The sample lists 95,000 to 110,000 clones; about a tenth were seen once. Sequenced material: PBMCs. The receptors shown here come from a man aged 35 to 55 in good health and CMV-seropositive. The CDR3 runs from the conserved cysteine through the conserved F or W. The order of the fields is V gene, CDR3 protein.

V gene: TRBV19
CDR3 protein: CASSMGGLGYEQYF

V gene: TRBV9
CDR3 protein: CASSGGGKEGEQYF

V gene: TRBV29-1
CDR3 protein: CSVRDASGSADTQYF

V gene: TRBV6-5
CDR3 protein: CASSPREPGELFF

V gene: TRBV7-9
CDR3 protein: CASSDGSDTQYF

V gene: TRBV7-2
CDR3 protein: CASSFRTGGSGYEQYF

V gene: TRBV27
CDR3 protein: CASSFQTGAQDTQYF

V gene: TRBV6-4
CDR3 protein: CASSGTGTDTQYF

V gene: TRBV7-2
CDR3 protein: CASSLSGKVEAFF

V gene: TRBV13
CDR3 protein: CASSYSAGRYEQYF

V gene: TRBV7-2
CDR3 protein: CASREGAKNIQYF

V gene: TRBV4-3
CDR3 protein: CASSPLTGVGTEAFF

V gene: TRBV6-6
CDR3 protein: CASSWGDEQYF

V gene: TRBV7-9
CDR3 protein: CASNPRRDRGTEAFF

V gene: TRBV7-8
CDR3 protein: CASSPKSGGSSYNEQFF

V gene: TRBV5-1
CDR3 protein: CASSFFAPGYQETQYF

V gene: TRBV7-9
CDR3 protein: CASSLSEATYEQYF

V gene: TRBV5-5
CDR3 protein: CASSLAPHRANTEAFF

V gene: TRBV19
CDR3 protein: CASSGVPGYGYTF

V gene: TRBV6-1
CDR3 protein: CAGTSGRNTGELFF

V gene: TRBV7-9
CDR3 protein: CASSAELANYNEQFF

V gene: TRBV6-5
CDR3 protein: CASSPARDTYEQYF

V gene: TRBV6-1
CDR3 protein: CASSEAGQGAHQPQHF

V gene: TRBV19
CDR3 protein: CASSPSTGLQPQHF

V gene: TRBV28
CDR3 protein: CASSLSGSKNIQYF

V gene: TRBV14
CDR3 protein: CASSQAPRFYGYTF

V gene: TRBV4-1
CDR3 protein: CASSLRNLGQDHTDTQYF

V gene: TRBV28
CDR3 protein: CASARDSLQEQYF

V gene: TRBV25-1
CDR3 protein: CASTQRGVGELFF

V gene: TRBV6-5
CDR3 protein: CASSQNSNQPQHF

V gene: TRBV28
CDR3 protein: CASSYGTGEGYEQYF

V gene: TRBV14
CDR3 protein: CASSPRTSDNEQFF

V gene: TRBV5-1
CDR3 protein: CASSLEFGQYDNEQYF

V gene: TRBV6-1
CDR3 protein: CASSPRRAGGTEAFF

V gene: TRBV11-2
CDR3 protein: CASSSAGVYGYTF

V gene: TRBV27
CDR3 protein: CASSHQREGLETQYF

V gene: TRBV7-6
CDR3 protein: CASSFSISAGNTIYF

V gene: TRBV7-9
CDR3 protein: CASSSTGGKAFF